This T cell receptor (beta chain) comes out of a study of blood T cell repertoires in COVID-19. The V and J ends lost 0 bases and 4 bases respectively, with 12 bases between them. The V gene's germline CDR1 is LGHNA and CDR2 YNFKEQ. CDR3 size: 15 residues. Authors' data handling: By means of reference gene primer amplification, nucleated cell counts were estimated. Method: immunoSEQ multiplex PCR; TCRdb's copy keeps in-frame clones and lacks some. V and J calls and clone size are as listed in that table; D and trimming were resolved from the DNA. The table records about 410,000 clones, 89% of them present only once.

The chain joins TRBV4-2 to TRBJ1-1, with a weak D call TRBD1 (5 bases). Sequenced input: peripheral blood. This clonotype originated in a woman aged 35 to 49 with COVID-19, enrolled during active disease. The CDR3 region has the DNA TGTGCCAGCAGCCAAGAGAATTGGGGGGGCACTGAAGCTTTCTTT. Protein product: CASSQENWGGTEAFF.